This entry describes one T cell receptor beta chain. Its cognate antigen is unknown. V lost 0 bases, J lost 7 bases, and 10 bases lay in between. CDR1 is MNHEY and CDR2 is SVGAGI in the germline V gene. This CDR3 is 15 amino acids long. The data belong to a study of OX40 agonist ivuxolimab in advanced cancers. Study-wide results and limits: On average, CD8+ T cells had more expanded clones than CD4+.

Measured with immunoSEQ multiplex PCR; TCRdb has only the in-frame clones, and not every one. In the table there are approximately 10,000 clones, 81% of which are singletons. This TCR derives from an adult with an advanced solid tumor such as melanoma, head and neck, liver or kidney cancer. The material sequenced was CD4+ or CD8+ T cells sorted from blood, taken in a trial of the OX40 agonist ivuxolimab. The chain joins TRBV6-5 to TRBJ1-6, with D hard to call. The CDR3 region is CASSYSSLGNSPLHF. In nucleotides, the CDR3 is TGTGCCAGCAGTTACTCCTCTCTGGGGAATTCACCCCTCCACTTT.